The 18 T cell receptor beta chains below all came from one sample that was sequenced in a study of T cell clonality in common variable immunodeficiency. Here immunoSEQ multiplex PCR was the method, and the copy in TCRdb shows in-frame clones only, minus some. The repertoire consists of about 52,000 clones, none detected only once. Specimen: peripheral blood mononuclear cells. These receptors were obtained from a person aged 18 to 69 in good health.

This clone has at least ten counts. Sequencing ends 3 residues short of the CDR3 end; the germline J gene provides the rest. The chain has TRBV6-2 or TRBV6-3 and TRBJ2-5; 10 bases fit TRBD2. The CDR3 is 12 residues long. CDR1 MNHEY and CDR2 SVGEGT come from the germline V gene. The V segment lost 7 bases and the J segment 5 bases; nucleotides outside the gene matches: 1. Incomplete CDR3 DNA: TGTGCCAGCAAAGCGGGAGGGGAGACC. Translation gives CASKAGGET. The CDR3, in full, reads CASKAGGETQYF.

This clone has more than one count but fewer than ten. The read finishes 3 residues shy of the CDR3 end, and the germline J gene is used to complete it. The chain uses TRBV2 and TRBJ2-1; D remains unclear. This CDR3 region has 13 residues. The germline V gene encodes CDR1 SNHLY and CDR2 FYNNEI. V was pared by 4 bases and J by 7 bases, with 11 bases between. The CDR3 is CASSVLGENEQFF. The covered CDR3 bases are TGTGCCAGCAGTGTTCTAGGCGAGAATGAG.

This clone was found many times. The read terminates 3 residues ahead of where the CDR3 ends, so the germline J gene completes it. The chain couples TRBV4-2 to TRBJ2-3; D perhaps matches TRBD2 (5 bases). This CDR3 region has 15 residues. V lost 2 bases to trimming and J lost 2 bases, with 11 bases between them. The V gene's germline CDR1 is LGHNA and CDR2 YNFKEQ. CDR3 in amino acids: CASSQFLDSTDTQYF. The CDR3 bases that were read are TGTGCCAGCAGCCAATTCCTGGACTCCACAGATACG.

On this clone: This clone may be a read error of a much larger clone one base away. Read coverage stops 3 residues before the CDR3 terminus; the germline J gene supplies the remainder. The V call is TRBV7-2, the J call TRBJ2-2, with TRBD2 as a possible D gene (5 bases). CDR3 length: 15 residues. The V gene's germline CDR1 is SGHTA and CDR2 FQGNSA. The CDR3 DNA, read in part, is TGTGCCAGCAGCCGTCAAGCCTTTCGAGCGGAAAAG. It codes for CASSRQAFRAEK. The full CDR3 sequence reads CASSRQAFRAEKLFF.

This clone was detected many times. The read is 3 residues too short to cover the CDR3 end, so that end is filled in from the germline J gene. The chain links TRBV7-8 to TRBJ2-2; D is undetermined. The V and J ends lost 1 base and 1 base respectively, with 7 bases between them. The CDR3 extends over 15 amino acids. Germline V lookup: CDR1 SGHVS, CDR2 FQNEAQ. The CDR3 loop reads CASSLVSVNTGELFF. Incomplete CDR3 DNA: TGTGCCAGCAGCTTAGTTTCGGTGAACACCGGGGAG.

This clone showed up many times. The read ends 3 residues early relative to the CDR3; the germline J gene fills the gap. The J gene is TRBJ2-7, the V gene TRBV7-2, with TRBD1 matching 8 bases. CDR1 and CDR2 (germline): SGHTA, FQGNSA. This CDR3 contains 14 residues. V was pared by 3 bases and J by 2 bases, with 3 bases of the junction left unmatched. CDR3 DNA (partial): TGTGCCAGCAGCTTGACAGGGGATCCCTACGAG. Amino acid sequence: CASSLTGDPYE. The complete CDR3 protein is CASSLTGDPYEQYF.

This clone was recorded many times. The read finishes 3 residues shy of the CDR3 end, and the germline J gene is used to complete it. The chain has TRBV19 and TRBJ1-2; D is possibly TRBD1 (6 bases). Germline assignment: CDR1 LNHDA and CDR2 SQIVND (reference sequence). The V gene lost 6 bases and the J gene lost 2 bases, with 13 bases spanning the gap. The CDR3 consists of 14 residues. Incomplete CDR3 DNA: TGTGCCAGTAGCGTAGAGGGGGGGAACTATGGC. Its protein is CASSVEGGNYG. Given in full, the CDR3 is CASSVEGGNYGYTF.

The table lists this clone with many counts. The CDR3 end is not reached by the read, which stops 3 residues before it; the germline J gene fills it in. The rearrangement joins TRBV20-1 to TRBJ2-7, with D hard to call. Deletions cut 1 base from V and 3 bases from J, with 10 bases between. The CDR3 is made up of 13 amino acids. Germline CDR1 is DFQATT and CDR2 is SNEGSKA (reference sequence). The DNA read from the CDR3 is TGCAGTGCTAGAGCTAGTCTAGACTACGAG. Translation gives CSARASLDYE. In full, the CDR3 is CSARASLDYEQYF.

There are many counts of this clone. The missing CDR3 end, 3 residues past where the read stops, is filled in from the germline J gene. The chain is built from TRBV7-2 and TRBJ1-4, with D possibly TRBD1 on 5 matching bases. V lost 4 bases, J lost 6 bases, and 12 bases lay in between. Germline CDR1 reads SGHTA; CDR2 reads FQGNSA. CDR3 size: 14 residues. The CDR3 spells CASSSRASDEKLFF. CDR3 DNA (partial): TGTGCCAGCAGCTCCAGGGCATCCGATGAAAAA.

Remarks on this clone: The CDR3 end lies 3 residues beyond the end of the read and is filled in from the germline J gene. In the same sample, other DNA sequences code for this CDR3. The chain couples TRBV20-1 to TRBJ2-3; the match to TRBD2 covers 13 bases. J gave up 5 bases and V 6 bases, and 8 bases lay outside the gene matches. Germline assignment: CDR1 DFQATT and CDR2 SNEGSKA (reference sequence). This CDR3 has 15 amino acids. CDR3 protein: CSARRRTSGRDTQYF. Partial CDR3 DNA: TGCAGTGCCCGACGACGGACTAGCGGGAGAGATACG.

This clone was detected only a few times. Sequencing ends 3 residues short of the CDR3 end; the germline J gene provides the rest. The rearrangement joins TRBV19 to TRBJ1-3, with 10 bases aligning to TRBD1. This CDR3 spans 18 amino acids. V lost 9 bases and J lost 0; bases outside the gene matches: 14. CDR1 is LNHDA and CDR2 is SQIVND in the germline V gene (reference sequence). The CDR3 protein is CARVKGQGIWDSGNTIYF. Incomplete CDR3 DNA: TGTGCCAGAGTAAAGGGACAGGGGATTTGGGACTCTGGAAACACC.

This clone was seen many times. CDR3 in amino acids: CSAREEPGGDNQPQHF. Incomplete CDR3 DNA: TGCAGTGCTAGAGAGGAGCCGGGGGGGGACAATCAGCCC. This chain connects TRBV20-1 to TRBJ1-5, with TRBD1 as a possible D gene (5 bases). The read gets to within 3 residues of the CDR3 end, and the germline J gene fills in the rest. This CDR3 spans 16 amino acids. Germline lookup yields CDR1 DFQATT and CDR2 SNEGSKA (reference sequence). Trimming cost V 0 bases and J 3 bases, with 15 bases left between them.

To note about this clone: The CDR3 goes on 3 residues after the read ends, and that part is filled in from the germline J gene. The V call is TRBV5-1, the J call TRBJ2-3, with 9 bases that match TRBD1. This CDR3 has 15 residues. The J segment lost 3 bases and the V segment lost 3 bases, leaving 5 bases of the junction unmatched. The germline V gene encodes CDR1 SGHRS and CDR2 YFSETQ. CDR3: CASSWGQGSTDTQYF. CDR3 bases read: TGCGCCAGCAGCTGGGGACAGGGCAGTACAGATACG.

This clone was counted many times. Sequencing ends 3 residues short of the CDR3 end; the germline J gene provides the rest. The chain uses TRBV18 and TRBJ2-3; TRBD2 matches 14 bases. The CDR3 extends over 16 amino acids. V was pared by 8 bases and J by 3 bases, with 7 bases of the junction left unmatched. Germline V CDR1 and CDR2: KGHSH, LQKENI. The sequenced part of the CDR3 DNA is TGTGCCAGCACCGGGACTAGCGGGAGAGGAACAGATACG. Residues: CASTGTSGRGTDT. The whole CDR3 protein is CASTGTSGRGTDTQYF.

Many counts were recorded for this clone. The CDR3 extends 3 residues past the end of the read, so its final part is completed from the germline J gene. This chain joins TRBV2 and TRBJ1-3; TRBD1 aligns across 7 bases. V shed 6 bases and J 3 bases; nucleotides not matched to a gene: 8. Germline values: CDR1 SNHLY, CDR2 FYNNEI. The CDR3 loop spans 15 amino acids. This CDR3 reads CASSQMRGHGNTIYF. Incomplete CDR3 DNA: TGTGCCAGCAGCCAGATGAGGGGGCATGGAAACACC.

This clone was found a few times. The read finishes 3 residues shy of the CDR3 end, and the germline J gene is used to complete it. The rearrangement links TRBV19 to TRBJ1-2, with D maybe TRBD1 (5 bases). Germline CDR1 and CDR2: LNHDA and SQIVND (reference sequence). The CDR3 runs to 16 residues. CDR3 sequence: CASSKAGTRTRNDYTF. Incomplete CDR3 DNA: TGTGCCAGTAGTAAGGCCGGGACTAGAACTCGGAATGAC.

Turning to this clone: From the germline J gene comes the end of the CDR3, since the read stops 3 residues before it. V gene TRBV20-1 combines with J gene TRBJ2-1, with 13 positions matching TRBD2. V was pared by 7 bases and J by 8 bases, with 5 bases of the junction left unmatched. This CDR3 has 13 amino acids. The germline CDR1 and CDR2 sequences are DFQATT and SNEGSKA (reference sequence). The CDR3 protein is CSGTSGRAYEQFF. Partial CDR3 DNA: TGCAGTGGAACTAGCGGGAGGGCCTATGAG.

This clone was observed many times. The sequence runs out 3 residues before the end of the CDR3; the remainder is reconstructed from the germline J gene. V usage is TRBV7-9 and J usage is TRBJ2-3; 7 bases align to TRBD2. Germline V lookup: CDR1 SEHNR, CDR2 FQNEAQ (reference sequence). The CDR3 runs to 14 residues. V was clipped by 1 base and J by 4 bases; unmatched bases: 2. The CDR3 spells CASSLGLAADTQYF. CDR3 bases read: TGTGCCAGCAGCTTAGGGCTAGCGGCAGATACG.